These 13 T cell receptor beta chains were sequenced from one sample in a study of CD8 T cells in ankylosing spondylitis. MiXCR was run by TCRdb on the 5' RACE reads, yielding one entry per CDR3 protein. The table includes just under 350,000 distinct CDR3 sequences, 14% to 15% detected once. The specimen sequenced was blood, either unsorted or a sorted T cell fraction (not recorded which). These receptors came from a male donor with ankylosing spondylitis or in good health (not recorded which).

This chain uses TRBV6-1 with TRBJ2-2, with 9 nucleotides matching TRBD1. The ends lost 8 bases at V and 6 bases at J; junction bases unmatched: 10. The CDR3 runs to 15 residues. From germline, CDR1 is MNHNS and CDR2 SASEGT. The CDR3, as DNA: TGTGCCAGCCGAAAGGGACAGGGAAAGGCCGGGGAGCTGTTTTTT. Protein sequence: CASRKGQGKAGELFF.

This clonotype turned up a few times. The CDR3 DNA follows: TGCGCCAGCAGCAGCTCCGCGGTCCGGGAAGGCTACACCTTC. Its translation: CASSSSAVREGYTF. The chain links TRBV5-1 to TRBJ1-2; D not certain. Trimming shortened V by 4 bases and J by 8 bases, and 18 bases separated the two germline ends. Germline loops: CDR1 SGHRS, CDR2 YFSETQ. CDR3 length: 14 amino acids.

The chain has TRBV12-3 or TRBV12-4 and TRBJ1-5, with a weak D call TRBD1 (5 bases). V lost 5 bases, J lost 7 bases, and 9 bases lay in between. The CDR3 extends over 12 amino acids. The CDR3 DNA is TGTGCCAGCAGTGGGGGGGTCCAGCCCCAGCATTTT. Translated: CASSGGVQPQHF.

V usage is TRBV20-1 and J usage is TRBJ2-7, with 8 nucleotides matching TRBD1. Germline V CDR1 and CDR2: DFQATT, SNEGSKA (reference sequence). Trimming removed 2 bases from V and 3 bases from J; junction bases left unmatched: 6. There are 14 residues in the CDR3. CDR3 in DNA: TGCAGTGCTAGACTACCGGGACAGGTCTACGAGCAGTACTTC. This codes for CSARLPGQVYEQYF.

This clonotype was recorded at least ten times. The gene calls are TRBV20-1 and TRBJ1-2; D is ambiguous. This CDR3 has 13 residues. Germline loops: CDR1 DFQATT, CDR2 SNEGSKA (reference sequence). Trimming cost V 6 bases and J 1 base, with 12 bases left between them. The CDR3 region is CSAKPPVNYGYTF. In DNA, the CDR3 is TGCAGTGCCAAGCCTCCCGTTAACTATGGCTACACCTTC.

The chain recombines TRBV20-1 with TRBJ1-5; D remains ambiguous. Germline values: CDR1 DFQATT, CDR2 SNEGSKA (reference sequence). This CDR3 is 12 amino acids long. V dropped 7 bases and J dropped 6 bases, with 13 bases sitting between them. CDR3: CSVGRNLQPQHF. CDR3 sequence (DNA): TGCAGTGTCGGAAGGAATCTTCAGCCCCAGCATTTT.

This chain connects TRBV6-2 or TRBV6-3 to TRBJ2-3, with TRBD2 identical over 11 bases. Germline V lookup: CDR1 MNHEY, CDR2 SVGEGT. The CDR3 length is 16 residues. The V segment lost 5 bases and the J segment 5 bases; nucleotides outside the gene matches: 9. DNA of the CDR3: TGTGCCAGCAGTCCCTGGGGGGGGACTAGCGGAGATACGCAGTATTTT. Translation: CASSPWGGTSGDTQYF.

The chain couples TRBV5-1 to TRBJ1-1; D is ambiguous. V lost 0 bases and J 11 bases, leaving 14 bases between the germline ends. The CDR3 consists of 13 residues. Germline values: CDR1 SGHRS, CDR2 YFSETQ. This CDR3 reads CASSLVLEGGAFF. The CDR3 DNA sequence: TGCGCCAGCAGCTTGGTTTTGGAGGGTGGGGCTTTCTTT.

The V call is TRBV14, the J call TRBJ2-7, with TRBD1 matching 9 bases. V lost 1 base to trimming and J lost 3 bases; unmatched junction nucleotides: 10. The CDR3 runs 17 residues. From germline, CDR1 is SGHDN and CDR2 FVKESK. Written as DNA, the CDR3 is TGTGCCAGCAGCCAAGTCGAGGGAGGGGACAGGGACTACGAGCAGTACTTC. This codes for CASSQVEGGDRDYEQYF.

The rearrangement uses TRBV7-8 and TRBJ1-2, with TRBD1 identical over 7 bases. With V trimmed by 1 base and J by 6 bases, 8 bases remained unmatched. CDR1 and CDR2 from the germline V gene are SGHVS and FQNEAQ. This CDR3 contains 15 residues. CDR3 bases: TGTGCCAGCAGCTTAGTCCGACAGGGAATTAATGGCTACACCTTC. Amino acids: CASSLVRQGINGYTF.

V gene TRBV5-6 combines with J gene TRBJ1-1, with D unresolved. V lost 3 bases and J 1 base, leaving 10 bases between the germline ends. The CDR3 sequence is 14 residues long. In germline, CDR1 is SGHDT, CDR2 YYEEEE. The CDR3: CASSWWPTNTEAFF. The CDR3 DNA is TGTGCCAGCAGCTGGTGGCCGACGAACACTGAAGCTTTCTTT.

The CDR3 reads CASREIGGTEAFF. The DNA of the CDR3 is TGCGCCAGCAGGGAAATTGGAGGCACTGAAGCTTTCTTT. This chain uses TRBV10-2 with TRBJ1-1; D remains ambiguous. The CDR3 extends over 13 amino acids. V was cut by 6 bases and J by 4 bases, with 12 bases left in between. Germline V CDR1 and CDR2: WSHSY, SAAADI.

This clonotype was counted between two and nine times. This sequence joins TRBV28 and TRBJ2-1, with 12 nucleotides matching TRBD2. The V and J ends lost 6 bases and 0 bases, in that order; junction bases with no gene match: 6. Looked up from germline, CDR1 is MDHEN and CDR2 is SYDVKM. The CDR3 contains 17 residues. The CDR3 is CASSLGLAGSSYNEQFF. DNA of the CDR3: TGTGCCAGCAGCTTAGGACTAGCGGGGAGCTCCTACAATGAGCAGTTCTTC.